The clone carrying this TCR beta chain was detected a few times. J lost 4 bases, V lost 1 base, and 2 bases had no gene match. The CDR3 spans 13 residues. Germline-derived CDR1 and CDR2 are DFQATT and SNEGSKA (reference sequence). Making TCR cDNA involved 5'RACE template switching, which added UMIs and a universal primer site. Using its own MiXCR run on the 5' RACE reads, TCRdb lists one record per CDR3 protein. The sample lists some 260,000 distinct CDR3 sequences; around 5.2% were seen once. This entry comes from a study of T cells after yellow fever vaccination. The specimen comprised CD4+ T cells sorted from PBMCs, sampled on the day of the yellow fever booster vaccination. The chain employs TRBV20-1 and TRBJ2-5; 8 bases line up with TRBD1. The receptor comes from a man between 18 and 35 years old who received the YFV17D yellow fever vaccine. The CDR3 sequence is CSARGTGRETQYF. For the CDR3, the DNA is TGCAGTGCTAGAGGGACAGGGCGAGAGACCCAGTACTTC.